One T cell receptor (beta chain) is described in this entry. The antigen it binds to is not known. Per-nucleotide qualities are absent, and no much larger clonotype sits a single base away. Each collaborating institution followed its own protocols to collect whole blood in K2EDTA tubes. For TCRbeta analysis, collaborators shipped samples as frozen whole blood, isolated PBMCs, or DNA extracted from either of those sample types. The sample is drawn from a study of blood T cell repertoires in COVID-19 (dated by TCRdb to 2020 to 2022). Background on the whole study: Collaborator samples came from the United States, Italy and Spain and covered acute and convalescent phases of COVID-19. The material from the prospective study consisted of cDNA or gDNA derived from T cells, B-cell-depleted T cells, or PBMCs. The dataset comprised deeply sampled blood TCRbeta repertoires from subjects exposed to, actively infected with, or recovered from COVID-19. A freely available public database, intended as a resource for researchers studying the immune response to SARS-CoV-2, is where the repertoires were released. Samples were obtained from the ongoing ImmuneRACE study (first 160 participants) and from about 1,300 subjects provided by 6 global collaborators. Nearly every sample came with metadata listing a de-identified subject ID, COVID-19 status, age in years and sex. Where available, HLA class I and class II types were taken from metadata supplied by the sample provider and were not determined by assay-based typing. The full study reports these points: The quantity of clinical and demographic metadata differed by source and by participant and was supplied without curation.

TCRbeta CDR3 regions were amplified from genomic DNA by means of the immunoSEQ Assay, a bias-controlled multiplex PCR. On the authors' methods: Nucleated cell counts per sample were estimated from amplification of reference gene primers within the assay. To quantify the absolute abundance of each unique TCRbeta CDR3 rearrangement, sequence reads were collapsed and filtered. For each sample, productive Simpson clonality was calculated as the square root of Simpson's diversity index across productive rearrangements. TCRdb obtained this table from immuneACCESS and retained in-frame rearrangements with V and J assigned. These tables miss some clones; where compared with another copy, unresolved V genes account for less than half of the shortfall, and the remainder is unexplained. V and J calls and clone size follow that table, whereas D and trimming were derived from the DNA. This sample holds approximately 97,000 clones; approximately 84% were observed only once. The top ten clonotypes cover approximately 4.5% of the sample.

Sample: peripheral blood. The sequence was collected from a man aged 55 to 69 with acute or convalescent COVID-19.

The CDR3 protein: CASSPGTSGGPAYEQYF. The DNA sequence is given as TGTGCCAGCAGTCCCGGGACTAGCGGGGGGCCGGCCTACGAGCAGTACTTC. This chain is built from TRBV28 and TRBJ2-7; 15 junctional bases match TRBD2. Per the germline V gene, MDHEN is the CDR1 and SYDVKM is the CDR2. Here V drops 5 bases and J drops 2 bases, and the junction holds 7 bases not matched to any gene. Including cysteine and phenylalanine, the CDR3 has 17 amino acids. The only DNA kept is the CDR3, 51 bases in frame from the first base.